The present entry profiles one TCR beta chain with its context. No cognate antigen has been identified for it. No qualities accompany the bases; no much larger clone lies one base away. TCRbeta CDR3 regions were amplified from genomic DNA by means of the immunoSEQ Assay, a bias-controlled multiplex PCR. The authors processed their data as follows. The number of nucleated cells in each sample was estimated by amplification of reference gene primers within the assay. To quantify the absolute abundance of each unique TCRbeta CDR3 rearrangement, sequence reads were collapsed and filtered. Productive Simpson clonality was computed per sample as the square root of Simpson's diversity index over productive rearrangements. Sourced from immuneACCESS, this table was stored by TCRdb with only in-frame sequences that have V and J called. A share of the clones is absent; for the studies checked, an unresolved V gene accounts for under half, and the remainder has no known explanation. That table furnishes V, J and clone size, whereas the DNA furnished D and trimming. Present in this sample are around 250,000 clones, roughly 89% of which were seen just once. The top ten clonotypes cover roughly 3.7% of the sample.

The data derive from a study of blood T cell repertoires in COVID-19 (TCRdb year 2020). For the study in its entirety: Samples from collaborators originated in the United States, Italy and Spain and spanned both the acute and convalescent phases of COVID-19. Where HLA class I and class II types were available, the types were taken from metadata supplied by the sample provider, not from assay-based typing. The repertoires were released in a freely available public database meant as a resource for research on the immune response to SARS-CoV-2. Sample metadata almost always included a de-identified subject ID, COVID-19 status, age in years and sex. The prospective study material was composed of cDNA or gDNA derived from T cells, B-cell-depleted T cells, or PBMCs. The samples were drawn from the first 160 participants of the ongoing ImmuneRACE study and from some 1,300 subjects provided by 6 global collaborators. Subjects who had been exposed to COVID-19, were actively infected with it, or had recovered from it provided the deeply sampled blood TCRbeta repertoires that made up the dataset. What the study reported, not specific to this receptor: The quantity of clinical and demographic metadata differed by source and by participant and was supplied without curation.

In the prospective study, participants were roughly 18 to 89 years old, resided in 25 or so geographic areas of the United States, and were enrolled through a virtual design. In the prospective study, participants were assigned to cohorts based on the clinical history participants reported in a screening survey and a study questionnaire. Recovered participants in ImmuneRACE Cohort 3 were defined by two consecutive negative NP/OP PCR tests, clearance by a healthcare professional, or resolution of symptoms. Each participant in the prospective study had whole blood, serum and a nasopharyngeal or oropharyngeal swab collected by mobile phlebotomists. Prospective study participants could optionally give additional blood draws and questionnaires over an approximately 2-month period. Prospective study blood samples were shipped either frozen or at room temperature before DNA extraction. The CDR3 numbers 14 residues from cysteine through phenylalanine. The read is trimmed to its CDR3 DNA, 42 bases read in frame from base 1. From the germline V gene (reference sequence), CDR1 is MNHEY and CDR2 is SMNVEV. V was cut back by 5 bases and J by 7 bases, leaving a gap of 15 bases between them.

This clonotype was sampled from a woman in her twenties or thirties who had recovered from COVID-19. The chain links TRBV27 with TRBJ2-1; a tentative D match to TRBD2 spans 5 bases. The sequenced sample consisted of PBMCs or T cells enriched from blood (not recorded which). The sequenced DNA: TGTGCCAGCAGTCTTTATAACGGGGTTAATGAGCAGTTCTTC. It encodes CASSLYNGVNEQFF.